This T cell receptor beta chain was sequenced for a study of T cells in Graves' hyperthyroidism and ophthalmopathy. Graves' hyperthyroidism was deemed stable given no ophthalmopathy progression within 18 months. Clinicians diagnosed patients from clinical symptoms, serum thyroxine and TRAb, thyroid ultrasound and orbital computed tomography. Study findings and constraints: Model output signaled ophthalmopathy a median about 6.3 months ahead of onset.

At least ten counts were recorded for this clonotype. Antigen unknown. CDR1 DFQATT and CDR2 SNEGSKA come from the germline V gene (reference sequence). The CDR3 consists of 12 residues. The V end was cut by 3 bases, the J end by 6 bases, with 10 bases between. TCR beta CDR3 regions were amplified from RNA transcripts. The HTBI primer set drove a first-round RT-PCR of the TCR CDR3. TCRdb re-analysed the multiplex PCR reads in MiXCR, keeping a single row per CDR3 protein. The table shows approximately 320,000 distinct CDR3 sequences, with over 15% occurring only once. The sample was blood. V is TRBV20-1 and J is TRBJ2-3, with D maybe TRBD1 (6 bases). The sequence was collected from a man in his thirties or forties with Graves' hyperthyroidism. This CDR3 is CSASDRSDTQYF. Written as DNA, the CDR3 is TGCAGTGCTAGTGACAGGTCCGATACGCAGTATTTT.